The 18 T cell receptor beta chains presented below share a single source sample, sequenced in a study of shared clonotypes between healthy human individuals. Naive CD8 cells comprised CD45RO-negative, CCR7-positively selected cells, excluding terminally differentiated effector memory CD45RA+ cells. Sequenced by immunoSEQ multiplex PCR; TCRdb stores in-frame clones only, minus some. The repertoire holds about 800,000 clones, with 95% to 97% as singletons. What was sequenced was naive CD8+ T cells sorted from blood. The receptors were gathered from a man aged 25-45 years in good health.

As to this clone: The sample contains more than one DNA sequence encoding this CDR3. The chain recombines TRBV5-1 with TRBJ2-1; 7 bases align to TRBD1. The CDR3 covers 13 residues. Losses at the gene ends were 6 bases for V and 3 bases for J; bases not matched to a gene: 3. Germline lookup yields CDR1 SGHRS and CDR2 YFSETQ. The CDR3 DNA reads TGCGCCAGCACCGGGACAGACTACAATGAGCAGTTCTTC. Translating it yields CASTGTDYNEQFF.

CDR3 region: CASSSGGVEQYF. CDR3 DNA: TGTGCCAGCAGCTCAGGGGGCGTCGAGCAGTACTTC. V gene TRBV9 combines with J gene TRBJ2-7; 8 bases align to TRBD1. Germline CDR1 and CDR2: SGDLS and YYNGEE. V trimming: 4 bases; J trimming: 6 bases; junction bases outside the gene matches: 3. CDR3 length: 12 amino acids.

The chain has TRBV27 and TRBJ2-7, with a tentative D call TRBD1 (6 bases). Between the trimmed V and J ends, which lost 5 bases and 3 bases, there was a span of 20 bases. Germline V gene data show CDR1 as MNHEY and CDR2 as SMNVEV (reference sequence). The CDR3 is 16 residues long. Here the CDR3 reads CASSPWGRNRYYEQYF. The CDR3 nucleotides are TGTGCCAGCAGTCCCTGGGGGCGCAATCGTTACTACGAGCAGTACTTC.

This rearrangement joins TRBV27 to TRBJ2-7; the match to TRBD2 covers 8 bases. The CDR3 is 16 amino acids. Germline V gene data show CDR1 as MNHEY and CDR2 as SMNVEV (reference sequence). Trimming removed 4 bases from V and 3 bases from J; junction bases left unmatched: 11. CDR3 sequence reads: CASSSFISGKVYEQYF. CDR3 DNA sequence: TGTGCCAGCAGTTCCTTCATTAGCGGGAAGGTCTACGAGCAGTACTTC.

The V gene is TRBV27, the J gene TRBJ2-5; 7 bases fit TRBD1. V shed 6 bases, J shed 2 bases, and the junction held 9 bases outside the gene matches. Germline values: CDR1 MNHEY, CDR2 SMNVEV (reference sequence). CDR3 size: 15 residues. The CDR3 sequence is CASSPRDRNQETQYF. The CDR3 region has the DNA TGTGCCAGCAGCCCCCGGGACAGAAATCAAGAGACCCAGTACTTC.

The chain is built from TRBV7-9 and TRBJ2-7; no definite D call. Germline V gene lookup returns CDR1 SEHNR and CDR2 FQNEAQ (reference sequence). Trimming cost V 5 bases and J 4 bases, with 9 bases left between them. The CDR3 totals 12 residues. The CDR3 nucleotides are TGTGCCAGCAGCAGAGACGCATACGAGCAGTACTTC. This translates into CASSRDAYEQYF.

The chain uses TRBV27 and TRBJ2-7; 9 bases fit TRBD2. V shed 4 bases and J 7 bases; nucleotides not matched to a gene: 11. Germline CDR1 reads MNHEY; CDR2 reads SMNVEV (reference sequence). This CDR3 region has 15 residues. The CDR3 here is CASSSGLAPSREQYF. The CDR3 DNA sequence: TGTGCCAGCAGTTCCGGACTAGCGCCCAGTCGGGAGCAGTACTTC.

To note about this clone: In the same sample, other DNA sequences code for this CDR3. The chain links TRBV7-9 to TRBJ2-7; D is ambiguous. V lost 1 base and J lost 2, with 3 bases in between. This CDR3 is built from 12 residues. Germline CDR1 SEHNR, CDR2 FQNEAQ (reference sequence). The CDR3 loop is CASSLEPYEQYF. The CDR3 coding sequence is TGTGCCAGCAGCTTAGAGCCCTACGAGCAGTACTTC.

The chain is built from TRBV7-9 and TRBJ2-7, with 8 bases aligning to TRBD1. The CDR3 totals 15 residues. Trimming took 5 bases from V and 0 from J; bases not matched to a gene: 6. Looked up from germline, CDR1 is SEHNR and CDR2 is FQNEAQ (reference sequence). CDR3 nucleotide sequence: TGTGCCAGCAGCACCGGGACAGGAGCCTCCTACGAGCAGTACTTC. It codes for CASSTGTGASYEQYF.

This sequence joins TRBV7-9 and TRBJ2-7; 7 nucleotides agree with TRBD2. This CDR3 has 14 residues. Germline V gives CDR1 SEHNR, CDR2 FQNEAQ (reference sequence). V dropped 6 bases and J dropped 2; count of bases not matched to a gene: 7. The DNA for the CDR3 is TGTGCCAGCAGTCGATCTAGCGGAGCCTACGAGCAGTACTTC. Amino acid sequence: CASSRSSGAYEQYF. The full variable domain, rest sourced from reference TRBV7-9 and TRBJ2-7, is DTGVSQNPRHKITKRGQNVTFRCDPISEHNRLYWYRQTLGQGPEFLTYFQNEAQLEKSRLLSDRFSAERPKGSFSTLEIQRTEQGDSAMYLCASSRSSGAYEQYFGPGTRLTVT.

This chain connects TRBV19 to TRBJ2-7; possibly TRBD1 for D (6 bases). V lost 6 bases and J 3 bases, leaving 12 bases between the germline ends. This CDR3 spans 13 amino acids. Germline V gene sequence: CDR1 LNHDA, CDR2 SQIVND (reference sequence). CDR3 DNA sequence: TGTGCCAGTAGCCCCGGACAGAACTACGAGCAGTACTTC. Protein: CASSPGQNYEQYF. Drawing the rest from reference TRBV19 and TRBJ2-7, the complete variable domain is DGGITQSPKYLFRKEGQNVTLSCEQNLNHDAMYWYRQDPGQGLRLIYYSQIVNDFQKGDIAEGYSVSREKKESFPLTVTSAQKNPTAFYLCASSPGQNYEQYFGPGTRLTVT.

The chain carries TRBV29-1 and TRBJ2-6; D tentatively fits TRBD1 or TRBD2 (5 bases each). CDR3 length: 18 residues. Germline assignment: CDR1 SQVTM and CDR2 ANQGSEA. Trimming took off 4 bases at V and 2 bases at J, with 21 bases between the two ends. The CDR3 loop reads CSVGPQGAGTAGANVLTF. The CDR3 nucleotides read TGCAGCGTTGGGCCGCAGGGTGCAGGGACCGCTGGGGCCAACGTCCTGACTTTC. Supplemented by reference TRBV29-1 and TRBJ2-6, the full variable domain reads SAVISQKPSRDICQRGTSLTIQCQVDSQVTMMFWYRQQPGQSLTLIATANQGSEATYESGFVIDKFPISRPNLTFSTLTVSNMSPEDSSIYLCSVGPQGAGTAGANVLTFGAGSRLTVL.

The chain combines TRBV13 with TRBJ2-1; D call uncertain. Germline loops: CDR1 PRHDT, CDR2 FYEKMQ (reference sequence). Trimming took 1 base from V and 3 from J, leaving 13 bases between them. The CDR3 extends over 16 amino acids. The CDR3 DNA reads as TGTGCCAGCAGCTTAGTAGGAGAGGCGCGCTACAATGAGCAGTTCTTC. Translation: CASSLVGEARYNEQFF. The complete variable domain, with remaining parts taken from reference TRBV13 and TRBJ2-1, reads AAGVIQSPRHLIKEKRETATLKCYPIPRHDTVYWYQQGPGQDPQFLISFYEKMQSDKGSIPDRFSAQQFSDYHSELNMSSLELGDSALYFCASSLVGEARYNEQFFGPGTRLTVL.

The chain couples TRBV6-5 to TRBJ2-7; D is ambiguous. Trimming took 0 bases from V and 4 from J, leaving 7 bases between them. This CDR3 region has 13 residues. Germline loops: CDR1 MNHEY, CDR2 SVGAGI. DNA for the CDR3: TGTGCCAGCAGTTACTCGATCGTTTACGAGCAGTACTTC. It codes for CASSYSIVYEQYF.

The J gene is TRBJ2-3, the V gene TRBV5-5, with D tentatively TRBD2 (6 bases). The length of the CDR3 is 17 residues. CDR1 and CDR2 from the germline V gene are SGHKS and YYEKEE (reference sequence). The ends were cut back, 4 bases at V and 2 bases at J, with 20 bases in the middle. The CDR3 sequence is CASSLTSSEVLTDTQYF. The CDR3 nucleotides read TGTGCCAGCAGCCTCACCTCTAGCGAGGTTCTCACAGATACGCAGTATTTT.

The CDR3 DNA is TGTGCCAGCAGCTCCCCCAAGGGGGCAACTAATGAAAAACTGTTTTTT. Translated: CASSSPKGATNEKLFF. The chain is built from TRBV7-9 and TRBJ1-4, with D possibly TRBD1 on 6 matching bases. V lost 4 bases, J lost 0 bases, and 12 bases lay in between. The CDR3 sequence is 16 residues long. CDR1 and CDR2 (germline): SEHNR, FQNEAQ (reference sequence).

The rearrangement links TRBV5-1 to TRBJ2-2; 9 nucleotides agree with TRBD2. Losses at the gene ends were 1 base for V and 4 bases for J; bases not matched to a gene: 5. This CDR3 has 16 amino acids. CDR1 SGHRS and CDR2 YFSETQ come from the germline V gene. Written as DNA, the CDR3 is TGCGCCAGCAGCTTGAGGCTAGCGGGATCCACCGGGGAGCTGTTTTTT. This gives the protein CASSLRLAGSTGELFF.

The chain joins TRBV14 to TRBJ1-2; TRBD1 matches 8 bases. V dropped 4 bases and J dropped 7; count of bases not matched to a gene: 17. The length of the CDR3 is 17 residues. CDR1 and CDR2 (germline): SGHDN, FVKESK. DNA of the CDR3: TGTGCCAGCAGCCCCTCCTTTAGGACAGGGCGGTTAAGTGGCTACACCTTC. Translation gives CASSPSFRTGRLSGYTF.